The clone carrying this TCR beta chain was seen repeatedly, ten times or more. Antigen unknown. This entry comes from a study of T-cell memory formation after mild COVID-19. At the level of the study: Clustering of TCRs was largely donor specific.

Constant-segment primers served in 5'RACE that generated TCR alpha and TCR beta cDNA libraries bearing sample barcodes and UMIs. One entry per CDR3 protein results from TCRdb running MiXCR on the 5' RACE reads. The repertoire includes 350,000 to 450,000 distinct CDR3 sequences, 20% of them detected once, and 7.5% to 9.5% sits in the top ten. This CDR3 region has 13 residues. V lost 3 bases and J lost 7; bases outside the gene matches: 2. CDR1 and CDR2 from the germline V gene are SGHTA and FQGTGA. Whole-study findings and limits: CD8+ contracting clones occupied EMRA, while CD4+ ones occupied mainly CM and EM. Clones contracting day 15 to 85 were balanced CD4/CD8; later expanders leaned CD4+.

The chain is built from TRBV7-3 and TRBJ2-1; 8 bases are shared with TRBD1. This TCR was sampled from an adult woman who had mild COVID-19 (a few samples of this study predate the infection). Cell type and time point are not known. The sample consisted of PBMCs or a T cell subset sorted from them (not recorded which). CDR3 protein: CASSLDRVNEQFF. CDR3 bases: TGTGCCAGCAGCTTGGACAGGGTAAATGAGCAGTTCTTC. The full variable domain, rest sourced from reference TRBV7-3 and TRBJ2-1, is GAGVSQTPSNKVTEKGKYVELRCDPISGHTALYWYRQSLGQGPEFLIYFQGTGAADDSGLPNDRFFAVRPEGSVSTLKIQRTERGDSAVYLCASSLDRVNEQFFGPGTRLTVL.